Listed below are T cell receptor beta chains from one sample, sequenced in a study of OX40 agonist ivuxolimab in advanced cancers. Assay: immunoSEQ multiplex PCR; the TCRdb copy retains only in-frame clones and omits some. The sample has some 76,000 clones, more than 75% seen once. The sample in question was CD4+ or CD8+ T cells sorted from blood, obtained in a trial of the OX40 agonist ivuxolimab. The receptors shown here come from an adult with an advanced solid tumor such as melanoma, head and neck, liver or kidney cancer. Both conserved end residues are part of each CDR3. A D gene is named only where the DNA matches it firmly.

TRBJ1-1,TRBV7-2,NA,CASSLEGGVLVRAFF,TGTGCCAGCAGCTTAGAGGGGGGGGTGTTGGTTCGAGCTTTCTTT
TRBJ2-3,TRBV18,NA,CASSPVKDTQYF,TGTGCCAGCTCACCAGTGAAGGATACGCAGTATTTT
TRBJ2-3,TRBV5-1,NA,CASSLEGRKPSTDTQYF,TGCGCCAGCAGCTTGGAGGGGCGCAAACCTAGCACAGATACGCAGTATTTT
TRBJ2-2,TRBV5-4,TRBD2,CASSPPGLAGSTGELFF,TGTGCCAGCAGCCCCCCGGGACTAGCGGGATCGACCGGGGAGCTGTTTTTT
TRBJ1-2,TRBV14,TRBD1,CASSYEQGAGYGYTF,TGTGCCAGCAGCTATGAACAGGGGGCGGGCTATGGCTACACCTTC
TRBJ1-5,TRBV19,TRBD1,CATDDRVGQPQHF,TGTGCCACCGATGACAGGGTGGGTCAGCCCCAGCATTTT
TRBJ2-1,TRBV18,NA,CASSTLLATSSYNEQFF,TGTGCCAGCTCTACACTCCTAGCGACCAGCTCCTACAATGAGCAGTTCTTC
TRBJ2-5,TRBV27,TRBD1,CASSRTPGQLQETQYF,TGTGCCAGCAGTCGAACACCGGGACAGCTACAAGAGACCCAGTACTTC
TRBJ2-2,TRBV5-1,TRBD2,CASSPLAGQRVGELFF,TGCGCCAGCAGCCCATTAGCGGGGCAAAGGGTCGGGGAGCTGTTTTTT
TRBJ2-3,TRBV7-3,NA,CASSLTRASSDTQYF,TGTGCCAGCAGCTTAACAAGGGCGTCCTCAGATACGCAGTATTTT